This TCR beta chain was found in a study of OX40 agonist ivuxolimab in advanced cancers. As for the study in general: All patients had ivuxolimab intravenously every 2 weeks at 0.01 to 10 mg/kg. The study, taken as a whole, reports: No antigen was identified for the clonally expanded peripheral T cells. CD4+ T cells averaged fewer expanded clones than CD8+ T cells.

The investigators sampled blood at baseline, at cycle 4 day 1, and at cycle 7 day 1. The ends lost 8 bases at V and 0 bases at J; junction bases unmatched: 8. CDR1 is MNHEY and CDR2 is SMNVEV in the germline V gene (reference sequence). The CDR3 runs to 17 residues. Concerning this clone: The target antigen is unknown.

The method was immunoSEQ multiplex PCR; TCRdb's version includes in-frame clones alone and lacks a portion of them. Of about 60,000 clones in the sample, just under 90% were seen once. This sequence was found in an adult with an advanced solid tumor such as melanoma, head and neck, liver or kidney cancer. The sample in question was CD4+ or CD8+ T cells sorted from blood, obtained in a trial of the OX40 agonist ivuxolimab. The genes are TRBV27 and TRBJ2-3, with 13 bases lining up with TRBD2. The CDR3 region is CASRRLAGGRSTDTQYF. The CDR3 DNA reads as TGTGCCAGCCGAAGACTAGCGGGAGGCCGCAGCACAGATACGCAGTATTTT.